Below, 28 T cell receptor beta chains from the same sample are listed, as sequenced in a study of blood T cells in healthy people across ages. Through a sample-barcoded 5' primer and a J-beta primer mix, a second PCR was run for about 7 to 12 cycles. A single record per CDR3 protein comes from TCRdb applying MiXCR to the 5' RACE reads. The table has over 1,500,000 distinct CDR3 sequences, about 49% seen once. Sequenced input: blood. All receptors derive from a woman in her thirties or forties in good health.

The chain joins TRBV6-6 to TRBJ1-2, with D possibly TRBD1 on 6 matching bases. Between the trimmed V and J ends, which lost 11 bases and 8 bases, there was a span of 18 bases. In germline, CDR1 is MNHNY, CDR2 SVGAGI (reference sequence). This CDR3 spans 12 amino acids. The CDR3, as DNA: TGTGCCTCAGGGAGCAGGGGAGAAGGCTACACCTTC. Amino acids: CASGSRGEGYTF.

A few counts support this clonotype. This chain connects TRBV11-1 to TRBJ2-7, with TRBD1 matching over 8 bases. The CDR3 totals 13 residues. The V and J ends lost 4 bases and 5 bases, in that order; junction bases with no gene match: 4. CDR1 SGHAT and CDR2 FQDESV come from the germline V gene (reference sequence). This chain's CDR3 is CASSSGTGHEQYF. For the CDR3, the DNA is TGTGCCAGCAGCTCCGGGACAGGTCACGAGCAGTACTTC.

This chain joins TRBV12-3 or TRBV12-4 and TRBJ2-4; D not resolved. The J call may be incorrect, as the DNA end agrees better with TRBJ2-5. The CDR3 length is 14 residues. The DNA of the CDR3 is TGTGCCAGCAGTCCCCCGACAAAGCAAGAGACCCAGTACTTC. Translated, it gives CASSPPTKQETQYF.

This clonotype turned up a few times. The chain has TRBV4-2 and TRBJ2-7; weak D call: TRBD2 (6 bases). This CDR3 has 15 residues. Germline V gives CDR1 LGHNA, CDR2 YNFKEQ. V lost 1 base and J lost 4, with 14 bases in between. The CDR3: CASSQVIAEEYEQYF. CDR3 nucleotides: TGTGCCAGCAGCCAAGTTATAGCGGAGGAATACGAGCAGTACTTC.

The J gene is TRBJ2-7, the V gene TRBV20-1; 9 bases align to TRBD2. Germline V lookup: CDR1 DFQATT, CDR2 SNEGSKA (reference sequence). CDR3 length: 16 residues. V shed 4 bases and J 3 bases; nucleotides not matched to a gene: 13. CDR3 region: CSANGGGAPSYYEQYF. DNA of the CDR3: TGCAGTGCTAACGGCGGGGGGGCCCCAAGCTACTACGAGCAGTACTTC.

CDR3 in DNA: TGCGCCAGCAGCCAAGAAAATGCAGGCGACTCGTTATGGTCCGACGAGCAGTACTTC. Amino acid sequence: CASSQENAGDSLWSDEQYF. The chain is built from TRBV4-3 and TRBJ2-7; D ambiguous. The CDR3 extends over 19 amino acids. CDR1 LGHNA and CDR2 YSLEER come from the germline V gene. Trimming removed 0 bases at V and 5 bases at J, with 26 bases between.

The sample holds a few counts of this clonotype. The CDR3 protein is CASSLEGGMNTEAFF. Here the CDR3 DNA reads TGTGCCAGCAGCTTGGAAGGGGGGATGAACACTGAAGCTTTCTTT. The chain carries TRBV7-8 and TRBJ1-1, with D perhaps matching TRBD1 (6 bases). Trimming took off 3 bases at V and 0 bases at J, with 11 bases between the two ends. Per the germline V gene, CDR1 is SGHVS and CDR2 is FQNEAQ. CDR3 length: 15 amino acids.

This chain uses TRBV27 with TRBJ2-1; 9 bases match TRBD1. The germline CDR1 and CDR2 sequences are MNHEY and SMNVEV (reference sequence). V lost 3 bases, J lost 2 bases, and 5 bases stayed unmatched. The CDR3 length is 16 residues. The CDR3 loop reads CASSFRGQGPYNEQFF. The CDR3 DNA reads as TGTGCCAGCAGTTTCAGGGGACAGGGCCCCTACAATGAGCAGTTCTTC.

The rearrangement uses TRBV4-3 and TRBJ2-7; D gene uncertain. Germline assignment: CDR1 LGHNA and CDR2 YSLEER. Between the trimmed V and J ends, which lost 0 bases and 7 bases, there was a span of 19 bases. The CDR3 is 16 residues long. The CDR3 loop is CASSQEANSNANEQYF. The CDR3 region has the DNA TGCGCCAGCAGCCAAGAGGCCAATAGTAACGCCAATGAGCAGTACTTC.

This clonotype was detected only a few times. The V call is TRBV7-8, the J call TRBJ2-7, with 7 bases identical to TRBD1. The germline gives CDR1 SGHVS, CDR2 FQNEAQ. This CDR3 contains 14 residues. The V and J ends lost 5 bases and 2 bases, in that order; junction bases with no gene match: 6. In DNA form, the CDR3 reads TGTGCCAGCAGCCCGCACAGGGGCCCCTACGAGCAGTACTTC. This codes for CASSPHRGPYEQYF. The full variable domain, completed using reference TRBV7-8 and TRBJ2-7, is GAGVSQSPRYKVAKRGQDVALRCDPISGHVSLFWYQQALGQGPEFLTYFQNEAQLDKSGLPSDRFFAERPEGSVSTLKIQRTQQEDSAVYLCASSPHRGPYEQYFGPGTRLTVT.

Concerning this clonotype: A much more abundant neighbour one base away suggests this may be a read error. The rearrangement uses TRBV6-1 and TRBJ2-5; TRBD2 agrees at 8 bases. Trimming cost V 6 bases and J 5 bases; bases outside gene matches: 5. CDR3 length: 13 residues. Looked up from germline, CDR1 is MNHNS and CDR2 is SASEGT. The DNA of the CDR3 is TGTGCCAGCAGCCACGGACTAGCCGAGACCCAGTACTTC. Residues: CASSHGLAETQYF.

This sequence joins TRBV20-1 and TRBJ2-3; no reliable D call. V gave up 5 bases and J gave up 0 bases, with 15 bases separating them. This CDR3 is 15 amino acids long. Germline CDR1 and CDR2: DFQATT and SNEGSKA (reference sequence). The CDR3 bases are TGCAGTGCTGGCGGTTACACGGGTAGCACAGATACGCAGTATTTT. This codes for CSAGGYTGSTDTQYF.

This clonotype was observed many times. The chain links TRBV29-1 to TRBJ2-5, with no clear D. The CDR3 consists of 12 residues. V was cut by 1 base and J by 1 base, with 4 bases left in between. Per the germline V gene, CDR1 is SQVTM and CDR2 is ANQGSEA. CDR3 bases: TGCAGCGTTGAAGTTATCCAAGAGACCCAGTACTTC. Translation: CSVEVIQETQYF. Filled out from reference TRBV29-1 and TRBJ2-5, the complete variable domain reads SAVISQKPSRDICQRGTSLTIQCQVDSQVTMMFWYRQQPGQSLTLIATANQGSEATYESGFVIDKFPISRPNLTFSTLTVSNMSPEDSSIYLCSVEVIQETQYFGPGTRLLVL.

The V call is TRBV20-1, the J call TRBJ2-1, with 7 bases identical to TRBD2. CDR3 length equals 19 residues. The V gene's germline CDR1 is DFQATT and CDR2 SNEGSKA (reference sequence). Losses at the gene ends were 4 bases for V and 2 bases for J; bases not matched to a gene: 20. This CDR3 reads CSAKANSDGAGVAYNEQFF. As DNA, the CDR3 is TGCAGTGCTAAGGCAAATTCAGATGGGGCGGGGGTTGCCTACAATGAGCAGTTCTTC.

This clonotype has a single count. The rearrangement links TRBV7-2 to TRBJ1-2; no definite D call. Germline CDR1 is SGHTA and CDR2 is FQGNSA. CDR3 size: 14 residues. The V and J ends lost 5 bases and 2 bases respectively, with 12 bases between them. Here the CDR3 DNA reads TGTGCCAGCAGCCTGCTGACCAGAAACTATGGCTACACCTTC. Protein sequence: CASSLLTRNYGYTF.

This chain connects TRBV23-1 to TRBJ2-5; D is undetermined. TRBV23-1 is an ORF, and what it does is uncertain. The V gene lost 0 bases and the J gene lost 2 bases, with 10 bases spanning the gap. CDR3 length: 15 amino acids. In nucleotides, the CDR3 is TGCGCCAGCAGTCAATCCTCAGGCCATCAAGAGACCCAGTACTTC. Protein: CASSQSSGHQETQYF.

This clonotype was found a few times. CDR3 amino acids: CASSQDLGTRAYNEQFF. CDR3 nucleotides: TGTGCCAGCAGCCAAGATCTAGGGACTAGAGCCTACAATGAGCAGTTCTTC. The V and J genes are TRBV4-2 and TRBJ2-1; 8 nucleotides match TRBD2. The germline V gene encodes CDR1 LGHNA and CDR2 YNFKEQ. The CDR3 covers 17 residues. J lost 2 bases, V lost 0 bases, and 6 bases had no gene match.

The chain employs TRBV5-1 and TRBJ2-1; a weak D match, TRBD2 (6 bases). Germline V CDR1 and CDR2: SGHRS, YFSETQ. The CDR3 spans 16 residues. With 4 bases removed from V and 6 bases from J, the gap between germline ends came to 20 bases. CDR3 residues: CASSPFFGGDGNEQFF. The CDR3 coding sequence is TGCGCCAGCAGCCCGTTCTTCGGCGGGGACGGCAATGAGCAGTTCTTC.

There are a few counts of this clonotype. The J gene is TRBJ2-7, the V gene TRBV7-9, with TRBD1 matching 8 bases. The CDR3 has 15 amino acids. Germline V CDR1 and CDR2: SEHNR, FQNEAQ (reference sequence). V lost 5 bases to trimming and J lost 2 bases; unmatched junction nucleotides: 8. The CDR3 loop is CASSPSPGQAYEQYF. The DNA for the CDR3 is TGTGCCAGCAGCCCTTCCCCGGGACAGGCCTACGAGCAGTACTTC.

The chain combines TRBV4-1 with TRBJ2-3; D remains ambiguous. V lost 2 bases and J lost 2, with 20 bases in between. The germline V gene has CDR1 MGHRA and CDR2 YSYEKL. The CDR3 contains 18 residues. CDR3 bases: TGCGCCAGCAGCCAATTCAACCTTGGCAGTAGTCCCACAGATACGCAGTATTTT. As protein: CASSQFNLGSSPTDTQYF.

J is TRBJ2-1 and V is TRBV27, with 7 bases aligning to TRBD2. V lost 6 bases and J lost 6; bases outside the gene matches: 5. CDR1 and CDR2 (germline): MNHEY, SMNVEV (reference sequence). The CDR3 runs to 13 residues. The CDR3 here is CASSTTSSNEQFF. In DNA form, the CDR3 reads TGTGCCAGCAGCACGACTAGCTCCAATGAGCAGTTCTTC.

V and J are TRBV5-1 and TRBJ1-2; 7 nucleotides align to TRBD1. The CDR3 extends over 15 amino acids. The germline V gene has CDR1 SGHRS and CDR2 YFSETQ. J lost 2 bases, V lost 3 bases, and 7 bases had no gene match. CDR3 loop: CASSSSEGANYGYTF. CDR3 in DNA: TGCGCCAGCAGCTCCTCGGAGGGGGCAAACTATGGCTACACCTTC. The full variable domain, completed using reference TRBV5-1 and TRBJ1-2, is KAGVTQTPRYLIKTRGQQVTLSCSPISGHRSVSWYQQTPGQGLQFLFEYFSETQRNKGNFPGRFSGRQFSNSRSEMNVSTLELGDSALYLCASSSSEGANYGYTFGSGTRLTVV.

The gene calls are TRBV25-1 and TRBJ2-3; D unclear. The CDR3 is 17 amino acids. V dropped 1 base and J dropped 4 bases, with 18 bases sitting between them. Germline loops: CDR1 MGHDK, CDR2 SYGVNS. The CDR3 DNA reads TGTGCCAGCAGTGAATTCACCCCAGCTTTGGACGCAGATACGCAGTATTTT. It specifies CASSEFTPALDADTQYF.

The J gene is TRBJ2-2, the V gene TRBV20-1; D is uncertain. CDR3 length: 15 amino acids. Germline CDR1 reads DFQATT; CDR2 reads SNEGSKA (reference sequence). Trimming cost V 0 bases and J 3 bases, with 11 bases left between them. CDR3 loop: CSARDVRADTGELFF. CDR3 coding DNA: TGCAGTGCTAGAGATGTACGGGCGGACACCGGGGAGCTGTTTTTT.

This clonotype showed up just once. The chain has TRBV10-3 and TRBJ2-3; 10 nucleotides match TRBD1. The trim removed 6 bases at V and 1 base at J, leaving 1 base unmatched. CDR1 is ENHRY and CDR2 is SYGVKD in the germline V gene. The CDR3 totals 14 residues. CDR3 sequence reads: CAIRDRGGTDTQYF. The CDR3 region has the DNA TGTGCCATCAGGGACAGGGGGGGCACAGATACGCAGTATTTT.

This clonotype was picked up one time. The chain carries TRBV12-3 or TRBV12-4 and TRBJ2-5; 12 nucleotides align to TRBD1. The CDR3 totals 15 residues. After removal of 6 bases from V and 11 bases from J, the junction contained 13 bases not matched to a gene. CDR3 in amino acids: CASRSGTGGLYVQYF. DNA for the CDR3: TGTGCCAGCAGGTCCGGGACAGGGGGCTTGTACGTGCAGTACTTC.

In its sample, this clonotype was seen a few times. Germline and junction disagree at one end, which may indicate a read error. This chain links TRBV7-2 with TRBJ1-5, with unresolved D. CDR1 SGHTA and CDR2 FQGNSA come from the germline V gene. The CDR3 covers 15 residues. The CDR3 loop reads CASSLGGVSNQPQHF. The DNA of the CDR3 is TGTGCCAGCAGTTTAGGTGGGGTTAGCAATCAGCCCCAGCATTTT.

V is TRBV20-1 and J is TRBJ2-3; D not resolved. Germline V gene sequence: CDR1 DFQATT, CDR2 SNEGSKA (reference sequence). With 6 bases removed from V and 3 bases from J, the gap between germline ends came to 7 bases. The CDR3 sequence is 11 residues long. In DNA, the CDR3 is TGCAGTGCCTTTCATACAGATACGCAGTATTTT. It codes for CSAFHTDTQYF.